Below, one TCR beta chain is given with its context. Produced via immunoSEQ multiplex PCR; TCRdb's table is partial and in-frame only. The sample has approximately 350,000 clones; about nine tenths are singletons. This record comes from a study of blood T cell repertoires in COVID-19. Trimming took 5 bases from V and 4 from J, leaving 14 bases between them. Germline lookup yields CDR1 LNHDA and CDR2 SQIVND (reference sequence). The CDR3 extends over 14 amino acids. Sequenced material: peripheral blood. The TCR sequence derives from a woman between 45 and 65 years old with COVID-19, enrolled during active disease. This chain joins TRBV19 and TRBJ1-1, with D maybe TRBD1 (6 bases). CDR3 loop: CASSHPGGVTEAFF. As DNA, the CDR3 is TGTGCCAGTAGTCATCCGGGGGGCGTCACTGAAGCTTTCTTT.